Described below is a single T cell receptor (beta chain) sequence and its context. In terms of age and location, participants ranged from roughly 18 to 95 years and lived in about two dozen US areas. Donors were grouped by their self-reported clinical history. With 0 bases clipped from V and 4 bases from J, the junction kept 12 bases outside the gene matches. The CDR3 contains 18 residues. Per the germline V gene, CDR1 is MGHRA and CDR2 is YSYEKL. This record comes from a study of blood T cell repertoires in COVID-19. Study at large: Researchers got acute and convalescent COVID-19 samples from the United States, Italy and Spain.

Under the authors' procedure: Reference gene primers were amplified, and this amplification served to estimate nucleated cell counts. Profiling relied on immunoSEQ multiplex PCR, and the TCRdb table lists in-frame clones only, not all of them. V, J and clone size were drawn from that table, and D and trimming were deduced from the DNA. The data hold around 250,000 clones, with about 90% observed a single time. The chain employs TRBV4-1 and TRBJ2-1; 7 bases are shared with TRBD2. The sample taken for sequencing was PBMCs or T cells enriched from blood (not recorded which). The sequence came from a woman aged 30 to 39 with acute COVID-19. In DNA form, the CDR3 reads TGCGCCAGCAGCCAAGAAGGTAGATCGGGAGGAACATACAATGAGCAGTTCTTC. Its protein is CASSQEGRSGGTYNEQFF.